This entry lists 30 T cell receptor beta chains sequenced from one sample in a study of cytomegalovirus exposure and HLA in healthy donors. A multiplex PCR was run with 60 Vbeta primers and 13 Jbeta primers. The protocol was immunoSEQ multiplex PCR, while the TCRdb copy is restricted to in-frame clones and leaves out a portion. The sample lists 160,000 or so clones, about 79% seen once, with just under 6.5% in the top ten. The sequenced sample consisted of PBMCs. The receptor set was obtained from a man aged 40-55 years in good health and CMV-seropositive.

J is TRBJ2-7 and V is TRBV27; TRBD2 agrees at 14 bases. Losses at the gene ends were 4 bases for V and 7 bases for J; bases not matched to a gene: 6. Germline V lookup: CDR1 MNHEY, CDR2 SMNVEV (reference sequence). CDR3 length: 15 amino acids. The CDR3: CASSSGLAGVKEQYF. CDR3 in DNA: TGTGCCAGCAGTTCGGGACTAGCGGGAGTAAAGGAGCAGTACTTC.

V usage is TRBV7-3 and J usage is TRBJ2-5, with D tentatively TRBD2 (7 bases). V lost 1 base and J lost 4, with 10 bases in between. Germline V gives CDR1 SGHTA, CDR2 FQGTGA. The CDR3 spans 14 residues. CDR3 in amino acids: CASSLSGGLETQYF. The CDR3 bases are TGTGCCAGCAGCTTAAGCGGGGGCCTAGAGACCCAGTACTTC.

The DNA for the CDR3 is TGTGCCAGCAGCCTGCCGGGACAGGGGCCCCTAAGCACCTTC. Translated, it gives CASSLPGQGPLSTF. V usage is TRBV6-6 and J usage is TRBJ1-2, with 10 bases that match TRBD1. This CDR3 comprises 14 residues. The V and J ends lost 6 bases and 13 bases, in that order; junction bases with no gene match: 14. Looked up from germline, CDR1 is MNHNY and CDR2 is SVGAGI (reference sequence).

The chain carries TRBV5-1 and TRBJ1-2, with 9 nucleotides matching TRBD1. Germline assignment: CDR1 SGHRS and CDR2 YFSETQ. V lost 3 bases to trimming and J lost 4 bases; unmatched junction nucleotides: 4. The CDR3 runs to 14 residues. CDR3 DNA sequence: TGCGCCAGCAGCTCAACAGGGGGCCCCTATGGCTACACCTTC. Its translation: CASSSTGGPYGYTF.

This chain's CDR3 is CASSHLYEQYF. The CDR3 bases are TGTGCCAGCAGCCACCTCTACGAGCAGTACTTC. The chain recombines TRBV14 with TRBJ2-7, with no clear D. CDR1 SGHDN and CDR2 FVKESK come from the germline V gene. The V and J ends lost 3 bases and 3 bases respectively, with 3 bases between them. CDR3 size: 11 residues.

The chain uses TRBV19 and TRBJ1-4, with TRBD1 matching over 8 bases. Germline V gene lookup returns CDR1 LNHDA and CDR2 SQIVND (reference sequence). The junction had 9 bases not matched to a gene; V was cut back by 8 bases and J by 7 bases. This CDR3 region has 14 residues. As DNA, the CDR3 is TGTGCCAGTCGACCCGGGACAGGTACTGAAAAACTGTTTTTT. It is translated as CASRPGTGTEKLFF.

The chain couples TRBV29-1 to TRBJ2-3; D is possibly TRBD2 (5 bases). Trimming removed 2 bases at V and 2 bases at J, with 11 bases between. The CDR3 covers 14 residues. Germline assignment: CDR1 SQVTM and CDR2 ANQGSEA. CDR3 coding DNA: TGCAGCGTTGAAAATGGCGGGCACACAGATACGCAGTATTTT. The encoded protein is CSVENGGHTDTQYF.

This chain joins TRBV30 and TRBJ1-2; D remains unclear. Between the trimmed V and J ends, which lost 0 bases and 0 bases, there was a span of 8 bases. This CDR3 has 14 residues. Looked up from germline, CDR1 is GTSNPN and CDR2 is SVGIG (reference sequence). As DNA, the CDR3 is TGTGCCTGGAGTGTACGGCAGGCTAACTATGGCTACACCTTC. Protein: CAWSVRQANYGYTF.

This clone is a singleton in its sample. Sequence at one end of the junction differs from germline and may be a read error. The rearrangement links TRBV7-2 to TRBJ2-7; 8 bases are a match to TRBD1. CDR3 size: 15 residues. Germline V gives CDR1 SGHTA, CDR2 FQGNSA. The CDR3 protein is CAGSLVGTGSYEQYF. CDR3 sequence (DNA): TGTGCCGGCAGCTTAGTTGGGACAGGTTCCTACGAGCAGTACTTC.

The genes are TRBV5-6 and TRBJ2-1; 7 bases line up with TRBD2. Per germline, CDR1 SGHDT and CDR2 YYEEEE. The CDR3 sequence is 17 residues long. With 0 bases clipped from V and 6 bases from J, the junction kept 12 bases outside the gene matches. CDR3 bases: TGTGCCAGCAGCTTGGCACCGAGCGGGATCTCGGGCAATGAGCAGTTCTTC. This gives the protein CASSLAPSGISGNEQFF.

This chain joins TRBV2 and TRBJ2-7; TRBD2 matches at 11 bases. The CDR3 has 15 residues. CDR1 is SNHLY, CDR2 FYNNEI, per germline. Unmatched junction bases numbered 5, after V lost 3 bases and J lost 4 bases. The CDR3 sequence is CASSEGIAGGYEQYF. CDR3 DNA sequence: TGTGCCAGCAGTGAGGGGATAGCGGGAGGGTACGAGCAGTACTTC.

This chain uses TRBV6-5 with TRBJ2-7; D is uncertain. The CDR3 spans 16 residues. Germline V gene data show CDR1 as MNHEY and CDR2 as SVGAGI. V lost 0 bases and J 1 base, leaving 13 bases between the germline ends. The CDR3 DNA is TGTGCCAGCAGTTACTCTGGAGCGCGACGATCCTACGAGCAGTACTTC. Its protein is CASSYSGARRSYEQYF.

V is TRBV18 and J is TRBJ2-7; possible D gene TRBD2, 5 bases. V lost 5 bases and J 5 bases, leaving 19 bases between the germline ends. The germline V gene encodes CDR1 KGHSH and CDR2 LQKENI. The CDR3 has 15 amino acids. In nucleotides, the CDR3 is TGTGCCAGCTCATCGATAGGCGGGCAGGACCACGAGCAGTACTTC. It encodes CASSSIGGQDHEQYF.

The chain has TRBV5-4 and TRBJ1-1; the D gene is possibly TRBD1 (5 bases). V shed 2 bases and J shed 2 bases, with 7 bases lying between them. CDR3 size: 13 residues. Germline V lookup: CDR1 SGHNT, CDR2 YYREEE (reference sequence). The CDR3 bases are TGTGCCAGCAGCTTAGGGGTAAACACTGAAGCTTTCTTT. This sequence encodes CASSLGVNTEAFF.

Details on this clone: Other DNA sequences in the same sample also yield this CDR3. The chain employs TRBV5-4 and TRBJ2-3; 10 bases map to TRBD1. This CDR3 comprises 16 residues. Germline lookup yields CDR1 SGHNT and CDR2 YYREEE (reference sequence). Trimming cost V 3 bases and J 2 bases; bases outside gene matches: 6. CDR3 residues: CASSSPGQGITDTQYF. The CDR3 coding sequence is TGTGCCAGCAGCTCACCGGGACAGGGGATCACAGATACGCAGTATTTT.

This chain joins TRBV9 and TRBJ2-5; D is possibly TRBD1 (6 bases). The V gene lost 3 bases and the J gene lost 4 bases, with 7 bases spanning the gap. The germline gives CDR1 SGDLS, CDR2 YYNGEE. There are 12 residues in the CDR3. Here the CDR3 DNA reads TGTGCCAGCAGCGCCAGGGGAGAGACCCAGTACTTC. This translates into CASSARGETQYF.

Of note for this clone: The sample has other DNA sequences that encode this CDR3 too. The V call is TRBV5-1, the J call TRBJ2-2; D not certain. In germline, CDR1 is SGHRS, CDR2 YFSETQ. Trimming pared 1 base from V and 4 bases from J, leaving 5 bases between. This CDR3 region has 13 residues. In nucleotides, the CDR3 is TGCGCCAGCAGCTTGTCTAGCACCGGGGAGCTGTTTTTT. Protein product: CASSLSSTGELFF.

The CDR3 nucleotides read TGTGCCATCGCCACCGGGACAGGGGGCAATGAGCAGTTCTTC. It yields the protein CAIATGTGGNEQFF. The chain employs TRBV10-3 and TRBJ2-1; TRBD1 agrees at 11 bases. Losses at the gene ends were 8 bases for V and 6 bases for J; bases not matched to a gene: 6. The CDR3 is made up of 14 amino acids. In germline, CDR1 is ENHRY, CDR2 SYGVKD.

V usage is TRBV28 and J usage is TRBJ2-7; D not certain. The CDR3 length is 14 residues. Germline CDR1 is MDHEN and CDR2 is SYDVKM. Trimming cost V 10 bases and J 1 base, with 17 bases left between them. As DNA, the CDR3 is TGTGCCACCATACCCACCGGAGCATCCTACGAGCAGTACTTC. Translating it yields CATIPTGASYEQYF.

The rearrangement uses TRBV9 and TRBJ2-5, with 14 bases aligning to TRBD2. After removal of 5 bases from V and 4 bases from J, the junction contained 4 bases not matched to a gene. The CDR3 has 15 amino acids. Germline V CDR1 and CDR2: SGDLS, YYNGEE. The CDR3 protein is CASSPGLAGVETQYF. CDR3 bases: TGTGCCAGCAGTCCGGGACTAGCGGGAGTAGAGACCCAGTACTTC.

V usage is TRBV27 and J usage is TRBJ2-5, with D unresolved. Per the germline V gene, CDR1 is MNHEY and CDR2 is SMNVEV (reference sequence). The CDR3 contains 13 residues. The ends were cut back, 6 bases at V and 4 bases at J, with 12 bases in the middle. CDR3 in amino acids: CASSLFLGETQYF. Here the CDR3 DNA reads TGTGCCAGCAGCCTCTTTCTCGGAGAGACCCAGTACTTC.

This clone was observed a single time. The rearrangement uses TRBV9 and TRBJ2-3, with TRBD1 matching 9 bases. Unmatched junction bases numbered 10, after V lost 5 bases and J lost 3 bases. The CDR3 length is 16 residues. CDR1 is SGDLS and CDR2 is YYNGEE in the germline V gene. The CDR3 coding sequence is TGTGCCAGCAGTGGGGACATTGGGACAGGGACAGATACGCAGTATTTT. Its translation: CASSGDIGTGTDTQYF. Full variable domain (outside the CDR3, taken from reference TRBV9 and TRBJ2-3): DSGVTQTPKHLITATGQRVTLRCSPRSGDLSVYWYQQSLDQGLQFLIQYYNGEERAKGNILERFSAQQFPDLHSELNLSSLELGDSALYFCASSGDIGTGTDTQYFGPGTRLTVL.

The V call is TRBV4-1, the J call TRBJ1-3; D is undetermined. Germline CDR1 reads MGHRA; CDR2 reads YSYEKL. V was clipped by 1 base and J by 0 bases, with 7 bases between them. The CDR3 sequence is 15 residues long. CDR3 amino acids: CASSQGLGSGNTIYF. The CDR3 DNA follows: TGCGCCAGCAGCCAAGGGCTAGGCTCTGGAAACACCATATATTTT.

This clone was detected only a few times. This chain links TRBV5-1 with TRBJ2-4, with TRBD1 matching 9 bases. Germline V CDR1 and CDR2: SGHRS, YFSETQ. There are 14 residues in the CDR3. The V gene end was trimmed by 5 bases and the J gene end by 5 bases; junction bases not matched to a gene: 5. The CDR3 region is CASRRDREENIQYF. The DNA for the CDR3 is TGCGCCAGCAGACGGGACAGGGAGGAAAACATTCAGTACTTC.

This clone was detected only once. The gene calls are TRBV29-1 and TRBJ1-3; D may be TRBD1 (6 bases). Germline assignment: CDR1 SQVTM and CDR2 ANQGSEA. CDR3 length equals 14 residues. The germline V and J ends were trimmed by 4 bases and 4 bases, with 14 bases remaining between them. The CDR3 sequence is CSVAWTVRGNTIYF. The CDR3 DNA follows: TGCAGCGTTGCTTGGACAGTGCGGGGAAACACCATATATTTT.

This rearrangement joins TRBV7-9 to TRBJ2-1, with 11 bases fitting TRBD1. The V gene end was trimmed by 5 bases and the J gene end by 5 bases; junction bases not matched to a gene: 14. This CDR3 has 18 amino acids. CDR1 is SEHNR and CDR2 is FQNEAQ in the germline V gene (reference sequence). The CDR3 coding sequence is TGTGCCAGCAGCCGCTACCCCACCCGGGACAGGGGGAACAATGAGCAGTTCTTC. Protein product: CASSRYPTRDRGNNEQFF.

The CDR3 sequence is CASSEQDTYTEAFF. CDR3 DNA: TGTGCCAGCAGTGAACAGGACACTTACACTGAAGCTTTCTTT. This chain connects TRBV6-1 to TRBJ1-1; D is perhaps TRBD1 (5 bases). This CDR3 comprises 14 residues. Per germline, CDR1 MNHNS and CDR2 SASEGT. Trimming shortened V by 2 bases and J by 3 bases, and 10 bases separated the two germline ends.

The chain links TRBV30 to TRBJ1-5; D is unclear. The germline gives CDR1 GTSNPN, CDR2 SVGIG (reference sequence). The V gene lost 1 base and the J gene lost 3 bases, with 7 bases spanning the gap. This CDR3 has 13 amino acids. CDR3 region: CAWSGQANQPQHF. The DNA of the CDR3 is TGTGCCTGGAGTGGACAAGCCAATCAGCCCCAGCATTTT.

The rearrangement uses TRBV5-1 and TRBJ2-2; a possible D gene is TRBD2 (5 bases). The CDR3 length is 14 residues. With 2 bases removed from V and 6 bases from J, the gap between germline ends came to 11 bases. The germline V gene encodes CDR1 SGHRS and CDR2 YFSETQ. In nucleotides, the CDR3 is TGCGCCAGCAGCTTCCAGTTGAGGGCCGGGGAGCTGTTTTTT. As protein: CASSFQLRAGELFF. The variable domain in full, with the rest retrieved from reference TRBV5-1 and TRBJ2-2, is KAGVTQTPRYLIKTRGQQVTLSCSPISGHRSVSWYQQTPGQGLQFLFEYFSETQRNKGNFPGRFSGRQFSNSRSEMNVSTLELGDSALYLCASSFQLRAGELFFGEGSRLTVL.

The V and J genes are TRBV11-3 and TRBJ2-3; 8 nucleotides agree with TRBD1. The CDR3 contains 17 residues. Germline CDR1 reads SGHNT; CDR2 reads YENEEA. J was trimmed by 2 bases and V by 6 bases; bases with no gene match: 13. The CDR3 bases are TGTGCCAGCAGGCAAAAACGGGGACAGGAAAACACAGATACGCAGTATTTT. Residues: CASRQKRGQENTDTQYF.